These 31 T cell receptor beta chains originate from one sample sequenced in a study of T cell changes during pregnancy in multiple sclerosis. The table came from immunoSEQ multiplex PCR; TCRdb's copy has only in-frame clones and leaves some out. The sample has 65,000 to 85,000 clones; 80% to 95% are singletons. Sequencing was performed on CD4+ T cells from peripheral blood mononuclear cells, taken after pregnancy. The receptors originated from a female donor with multiple sclerosis, enrolled in a pregnancy study.

The J gene is TRBJ1-5, the V gene TRBV19, with 7 bases that match TRBD1. Trimming at V came to 7 bases and at J to 2 bases, leaving 8 bases not matched to a gene. In germline, CDR1 is LNHDA, CDR2 SQIVND (reference sequence). The CDR3 loop spans 15 amino acids. CDR3 loop: CASTTRGAGNQPQHF. As DNA, the CDR3 is TGTGCCAGTACCACCAGGGGGGCCGGCAATCAGCCCCAGCATTTT. Using reference TRBV19 and TRBJ1-5 for the parts outside the CDR3, the full variable domain is DGGITQSPKYLFRKEGQNVTLSCEQNLNHDAMYWYRQDPGQGLRLIYYSQIVNDFQKGDIAEGYSVSREKKESFPLTVTSAQKNPTAFYLCASTTRGAGNQPQHFGDGTRLSIL.

This clone is a singleton in its sample. The rearrangement uses TRBV5-1 and TRBJ2-5; the D gene is possibly TRBD1 (5 bases). V was pared by 0 bases and J by 4 bases, with 7 bases between. This CDR3 is built from 13 residues. Germline values: CDR1 SGHRS, CDR2 YFSETQ. CDR3 coding DNA: TGCGCCAGCAGCTTGGAGGGGCGAGAGACCCAGTACTTC. This codes for CASSLEGRETQYF. The full variable domain, completed using reference TRBV5-1 and TRBJ2-5, is KAGVTQTPRYLIKTRGQQVTLSCSPISGHRSVSWYQQTPGQGLQFLFEYFSETQRNKGNFPGRFSGRQFSNSRSEMNVSTLELGDSALYLCASSLEGRETQYFGPGTRLLVL.

The chain uses TRBV11-2 and TRBJ2-5; no clear D. Germline-derived CDR1 and CDR2 are SGHAT and FQNNGV. V was cut by 2 bases and J by 4 bases, with 5 bases left in between. There are 12 residues in the CDR3. DNA of the CDR3: TGTGCCAGCAGCTTATTGAGAGAGACCCAGTACTTC. As protein: CASSLLRETQYF.

The chain carries TRBV18 and TRBJ1-1, with 7 positions matching TRBD1. V lost 3 bases and J lost 0; bases outside the gene matches: 1. CDR3 size: 14 residues. Germline V gives CDR1 KGHSH, CDR2 LQKENI. CDR3 sequence: CASSPDRLNTEAFF. In DNA, the CDR3 is TGTGCCAGCTCACCGGACAGGTTGAACACTGAAGCTTTCTTT.

The count of this clone is one. V usage is TRBV9 and J usage is TRBJ1-2, with 8 bases that match TRBD1. Germline CDR1 reads SGDLS; CDR2 reads YYNGEE. With 0 bases clipped from V and 6 bases from J, the junction kept 4 bases outside the gene matches. The CDR3 runs 14 residues. CDR3 sequence: CASSVADRVHGYTF. DNA for the CDR3: TGTGCCAGCAGCGTAGCGGACAGGGTCCATGGCTACACCTTC.

The genes are TRBV18 and TRBJ2-7, with TRBD2 identical over 13 bases. The CDR3 covers 17 residues. Germline assignment: CDR1 KGHSH and CDR2 LQKENI. The V segment lost 4 bases and the J segment 2 bases; nucleotides outside the gene matches: 8. Here the CDR3 reads CASSLGTSGNSPYEQYF. For the CDR3, the DNA is TGTGCCAGCTCACTTGGGACTAGCGGGAACTCTCCCTACGAGCAGTACTTC.

The chain's CDR3 is CAISERGTGSWTQYF. The CDR3 DNA reads as TGTGCCATCAGTGAGCGGGGGACAGGATCTTGGACCCAGTACTTC. The V and J genes are TRBV10-3 and TRBJ2-5; 8 bases line up with TRBD1. The length of the CDR3 is 15 residues. J gave up 7 bases and V 2 bases, and 9 bases lay outside the gene matches. Germline V gene sequence: CDR1 ENHRY, CDR2 SYGVKD.

The chain recombines TRBV6-1 with TRBJ1-6; 9 bases align to TRBD1. Per the germline V gene, CDR1 is MNHNS and CDR2 is SASEGT. J lost 7 bases, V lost 4 bases, and 2 bases had no gene match. The CDR3 is 14 residues long. The CDR3 nucleotides read TGTGCCAGCAGTGTTGGACAGGGGAATTCACCCCTCCACTTT. As protein: CASSVGQGNSPLHF.

The chain uses TRBV11-3 and TRBJ2-1; 7 bases fit TRBD2. The length of the CDR3 is 15 residues. Per the germline V gene, CDR1 is SGHNT and CDR2 is YENEEA. J lost 3 bases, V lost 5 bases, and 7 bases had no gene match. For the CDR3, the DNA is TGTGCCAGCAGCCCGCCCGGGACTAACTACAATGAGCAGTTCTTC. Translating gives CASSPPGTNYNEQFF.

The J gene is TRBJ2-3, the V gene TRBV6-1; no clear D gene. The CDR3 is made up of 14 amino acids. From germline, CDR1 is MNHNS and CDR2 SASEGT. The V gene lost 7 bases and the J gene lost 4 bases, with 15 bases spanning the gap. CDR3 sequence: CASNMRLRSDTQYF. The CDR3, as DNA: TGTGCCAGCAACATGCGGTTGAGATCAGATACGCAGTATTTT.

The rearrangement joins TRBV11-2 to TRBJ2-7; 10 bases line up with TRBD1. Trimming removed 5 bases from V and 2 bases from J; junction bases left unmatched: 3. CDR1 and CDR2 (germline): SGHAT, FQNNGV. The CDR3 sequence is 14 residues long. CDR3 DNA: TGTGCCAGCAGCCAAGGGACAGGGGCCTACGAGCAGTACTTC. This translates into CASSQGTGAYEQYF.

The V gene is TRBV6-6, the J gene TRBJ2-1, with D tentatively TRBD2 (6 bases). The CDR3 length is 15 residues. Germline lookup yields CDR1 MNHNY and CDR2 SVGAGI (reference sequence). V gave up 2 bases and J gave up 7 bases, with 15 bases separating them. The CDR3 DNA reads as TGTGCCAGCAGTTACCCGGGGACTTCGTGGAATGAGCAGTTCTTC. As protein: CASSYPGTSWNEQFF.

This chain connects TRBV11-2 to TRBJ1-1; 9 positions agree with TRBD1. The CDR3 length is 13 residues. V lost 4 bases and J lost 4; bases outside the gene matches: 1. Germline CDR1 and CDR2: SGHAT and FQNNGV. The CDR3 bases are TGTGCCAGCAGCTCGGACAGGGGCACTGAAGCTTTCTTT. Translating it yields CASSSDRGTEAFF.

This clone was recorded only once. The chain couples TRBV21-1 to TRBJ1-5. TRBV21-1 is a pseudogene locus. The CDR3 runs to 18 residues. CDR3 loop: CASSKDAGPYYSNQPQHF. The CDR3 DNA follows: TGTGCCAGCAGCAAAGACGCTGGCCCCTACTATAGCAATCAGCCCCAGCATTTT.

This rearrangement joins TRBV6-1 to TRBJ2-3; D perhaps matches TRBD2 (6 bases). This CDR3 has 15 amino acids. Germline V gene sequence: CDR1 MNHNS, CDR2 SASEGT. The V gene lost 8 bases and the J gene lost 2 bases, with 17 bases spanning the gap. The chain's CDR3 is CASGILALYTDTQYF. DNA of the CDR3: TGTGCCAGCGGCATACTAGCCCTCTACACAGATACGCAGTATTTT.

This chain links TRBV28 with TRBJ1-2; D is possibly TRBD1 (6 bases). The CDR3 runs 14 residues. Looked up from germline, CDR1 is MDHEN and CDR2 is SYDVKM. Trimming removed 5 bases from V and 4 bases from J, with 14 bases in between. CDR3 DNA: TGTGCCAGCAGTCACACACAGGGAGTCTATGGCTACACCTTC. Residues: CASSHTQGVYGYTF.

The chain joins TRBV6-4 to TRBJ2-7; 10 nucleotides line up with TRBD1. This CDR3 is 16 amino acids long. The V and J ends lost 4 bases and 2 bases, in that order; junction bases with no gene match: 8. Germline V lookup: CDR1 MRHNA, CDR2 SNTAGT. CDR3 sequence reads: CASSVSGTGATYEQYF. As DNA, the CDR3 is TGTGCCAGCAGTGTTTCGGGGACAGGGGCTACCTACGAGCAGTACTTC.

This chain links TRBV13 with TRBJ2-7; TRBD2 aligns across 12 bases. The CDR3 covers 15 residues. Germline loops: CDR1 PRHDT, CDR2 FYEKMQ (reference sequence). V lost 5 bases and J lost 3; bases outside the gene matches: 5. The CDR3 loop is CASSLRTSGIYEQYF. Here the CDR3 DNA reads TGTGCCAGCAGCCTACGGACTAGCGGGATCTACGAGCAGTACTTC.

This sequence joins TRBV30 and TRBJ2-3; a weak D match, TRBD1 (5 bases). Germline V CDR1 and CDR2: GTSNPN, SVGIG (reference sequence). The V gene lost 4 bases and the J gene lost 1 base, with 15 bases spanning the gap. This CDR3 is 15 amino acids long. The CDR3 loop is CAWNSEGAGTDTQYF. CDR3 in DNA: TGTGCCTGGAACTCTGAAGGGGCTGGCACAGATACGCAGTATTTT. The full variable domain, rest sourced from reference TRBV30 and TRBJ2-3, is SQTIHQWPATLVQPVGSPLSLECTVEGTSNPNLYWYRQAAGRGLQLLFYSVGIGQISSEVPQNLSASRPQDRQFILSSKKLLLSDSGFYLCAWNSEGAGTDTQYFGPGTRLTVL.

The genes are TRBV6-5 and TRBJ2-3; D remains unclear. The CDR3 covers 15 residues. V shed 6 bases and J shed 2 bases, with 15 bases lying between them. CDR1 is MNHEY, CDR2 SVGAGI, per germline. The CDR3 region has the DNA TGTGCCAGCAGCCCGCTTGGCGAGGCCACAGATACGCAGTATTTT. It translates to CASSPLGEATDTQYF.

The CDR3 DNA is TGTGCCAGCAGCTCCGGGACTAGCGGGAACACGTGGGAGACCCAGTACTTC. It translates to CASSSGTSGNTWETQYF. The chain couples TRBV5-8 to TRBJ2-5; 13 bases align to TRBD2. The CDR3 spans 17 residues. The germline V gene has CDR1 SGHTS and CDR2 YDEGEE. Trimming cost V 3 bases and J 5 bases; bases outside gene matches: 10.

The chain combines TRBV5-6 with TRBJ2-7, with no clear D. Trimming cost V 6 bases and J 3 bases, with 16 bases left between them. Germline loops: CDR1 SGHDT, CDR2 YYEEEE. The CDR3 length is 14 residues. The CDR3 here is CASTLRVPHYEQYF. The DNA of the CDR3 is TGTGCCAGCACCCTCCGGGTCCCGCACTACGAGCAGTACTTC.

V usage is TRBV6-4 and J usage is TRBJ1-5; 10 nucleotides match TRBD1. The CDR3 totals 17 residues. Trimming removed 3 bases from V and 0 bases from J; junction bases left unmatched: 5. Germline V gene lookup returns CDR1 MRHNA and CDR2 SNTAGT. The CDR3 DNA reads TGTGCCAGCAGTGATCCGACAGGGGGCCGTAGCAATCAGCCCCAGCATTTT. This sequence encodes CASSDPTGGRSNQPQHF.

This chain joins TRBV19 and TRBJ2-2; 8 nucleotides align to TRBD1. Germline V gives CDR1 LNHDA, CDR2 SQIVND (reference sequence). V lost 3 bases and J lost 6; bases outside the gene matches: 6. There are 15 residues in the CDR3. The CDR3 DNA reads as TGTGCCAGTAGTATCCCCATGACAGGGGCCGGGGAGCTGTTTTTT. It specifies CASSIPMTGAGELFF.

V usage is TRBV11-3 and J usage is TRBJ2-1; D may be TRBD1 (5 bases). Germline V gene sequence: CDR1 SGHNT, CDR2 YENEEA. This CDR3 has 14 amino acids. V lost 5 bases and J lost 4, with 12 bases in between. CDR3: CASSGAGAYNEQFF. Here the CDR3 DNA reads TGTGCCAGCAGCGGGGCAGGAGCTTACAATGAGCAGTTCTTC.

The rearrangement uses TRBV5-1 and TRBJ2-1, with TRBD2 identical over 7 bases. The CDR3 is made up of 14 amino acids. With 2 bases clipped from V and 2 bases from J, the junction kept 1 base outside the gene matches. The V gene's germline CDR1 is SGHRS and CDR2 YFSETQ. The CDR3 reads CASSFGGAYNEQFF. For the CDR3, the DNA is TGCGCCAGCAGCTTTGGGGGGGCCTACAATGAGCAGTTCTTC.

The chain uses TRBV6-5 and TRBJ1-2; perhaps TRBD1 as D (5 bases). The CDR3 spans 14 residues. V was clipped by 5 bases and J by 4 bases, with 14 bases between them. Looked up from germline, CDR1 is MNHEY and CDR2 is SVGAGI. CDR3 region: CASSRGTEGYGYTF. The CDR3 region has the DNA TGTGCCAGCAGTCGGGGGACGGAAGGCTATGGCTACACCTTC.

CDR3 DNA: TGTGCCAGCAGTTTCATCCTCTCACAGCCCGGGGGCAATCAGCCCCAGCATTTT. The encoded protein is CASSFILSQPGGNQPQHF. V is TRBV27 and J is TRBJ1-5; D remains unclear. V was trimmed by 3 bases and J by 2 bases, leaving 20 bases between them. This CDR3 has 18 residues. Germline V CDR1 and CDR2: MNHEY, SMNVEV (reference sequence).

This clone was counted a single time. DNA for the CDR3: TGTGCCTGGCAGGGGGGCCAAGAGACCCAGTACTTC. This sequence encodes CAWQGGQETQYF. V usage is TRBV30 and J usage is TRBJ2-5; possible D gene TRBD1, 7 bases. CDR3 length: 12 residues. The V gene lost 5 bases and the J gene lost 1 base, with 8 bases spanning the gap. CDR1 GTSNPN and CDR2 SVGIG come from the germline V gene (reference sequence).

The table lists this clone with a count of one. The chain combines TRBV19 with TRBJ1-1; 8 bases map to TRBD1. Germline V gene data show CDR1 as LNHDA and CDR2 as SQIVND (reference sequence). V dropped 7 bases and J dropped 9; count of bases not matched to a gene: 13. This CDR3 has 14 residues. The CDR3 loop is CASTLLPRGQQAFF. As DNA, the CDR3 is TGTGCCAGTACCCTACTCCCCAGGGGGCAACAAGCTTTCTTT.

The V call is TRBV19, the J call TRBJ2-2; a possible D gene is TRBD1 (6 bases). CDR3 length: 15 residues. CDR1 and CDR2 (germline): LNHDA, SQIVND (reference sequence). Trimming removed 2 bases from V and 4 bases from J, with 11 bases in between. This CDR3 is CASSISPGATGELFF. CDR3 DNA sequence: TGTGCCAGTAGTATATCCCCAGGGGCCACCGGGGAGCTGTTTTTT.